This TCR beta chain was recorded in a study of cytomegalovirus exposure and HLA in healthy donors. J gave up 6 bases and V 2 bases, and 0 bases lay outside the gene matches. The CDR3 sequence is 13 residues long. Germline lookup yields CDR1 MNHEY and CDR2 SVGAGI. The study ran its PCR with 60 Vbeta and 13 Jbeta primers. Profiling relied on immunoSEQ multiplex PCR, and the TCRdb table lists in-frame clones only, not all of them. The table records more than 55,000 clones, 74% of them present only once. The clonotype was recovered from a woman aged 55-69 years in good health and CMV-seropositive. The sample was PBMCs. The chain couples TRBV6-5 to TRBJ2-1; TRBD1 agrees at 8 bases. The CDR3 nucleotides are TGTGCCAGCAGTTACGGGACAGGCAATGAGCAGTTCTTC. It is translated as CASSYGTGNEQFF.